This passage covers 14 T cell receptor beta chains from one sample sequenced in a study of blood T cells in healthy people across ages. With a J-beta primer mix and a sample-barcoded 5' primer, a second PCR ran roughly 7 to 11 cycles. TCRdb ran MiXCR on the 5' RACE reads and lists one entry per CDR3 protein. The table records 2 million or so distinct CDR3 sequences, less than 50% of them present only once. Sequenced material: blood. The receptors derive from a woman aged 40 to 50 in good health.

This clonotype was seen only a few times. V usage is TRBV7-2 and J usage is TRBJ2-1, with 10 bases lining up with TRBD1. With V trimmed by 4 bases and J by 8 bases, 11 bases remained unmatched. Germline V lookup: CDR1 SGHTA, CDR2 FQGNSA. The CDR3 contains 16 residues. The chain's CDR3 is CASSSASGTGVHEQFF. The CDR3 DNA reads as TGTGCCAGCAGCTCCGCCTCCGGGACAGGGGTACATGAGCAGTTCTTC.

V is TRBV3-1 and J is TRBJ2-5; D possibly corresponds to TRBD2 (6 bases). This CDR3 spans 17 amino acids. The ends were cut back, 1 base at V and 4 bases at J, with 19 bases in the middle. CDR1 is LGHDT and CDR2 is YNNKEL in the germline V gene (reference sequence). The CDR3 protein is CASSQGFRRSGGETQYF. The CDR3 nucleotides are TGTGCCAGCAGCCAAGGGTTCAGGAGATCCGGGGGAGAGACCCAGTACTTC.

This clonotype has more than one count but fewer than ten. The chain carries TRBV7-2 and TRBJ2-7; maybe TRBD1 (6 bases). The CDR3 has 13 residues. Trimming left V 4 bases short and J 6 bases short, with 13 bases between. Germline-derived CDR1 and CDR2 are SGHTA and FQGNSA. The CDR3 DNA reads as TGTGCCAGCAGCTCCTACAGGGATGGCGAGCAGTACTTC. Translated: CASSSYRDGEQYF.

This clonotype appeared a few times. The V gene is TRBV29-1, the J gene TRBJ2-7; 9 bases agree with TRBD1. Germline assignment: CDR1 SQVTM and CDR2 ANQGSEA. V shed 3 bases, J shed 4 bases, and the junction held 10 bases outside the gene matches. The CDR3 contains 15 residues. The CDR3: CSVEGRGTGTYEQYF. CDR3 DNA: TGCAGCGTTGAGGGCCGAGGGACAGGGACTTACGAGCAGTACTTC.

The V call is TRBV7-2, the J call TRBJ2-1; weak D call: TRBD2 (5 bases). This CDR3 spans 14 amino acids. V lost 4 bases to trimming and J lost 9 bases, with 16 bases between them. Germline CDR1 and CDR2: SGHTA and FQGNSA. This chain's CDR3 is CASSWSASIAEQFF. The CDR3, as DNA: TGTGCCAGCAGCTGGTCGGCTAGCATCGCTGAGCAGTTCTTC.

The genes are TRBV13 and TRBJ2-1, with 8 bases fitting TRBD2. This CDR3 region has 17 residues. The junction had 13 bases not matched to a gene; V was cut back by 4 bases and J by 5 bases. Germline V gene lookup returns CDR1 PRHDT and CDR2 FYEKMQ (reference sequence). The CDR3 loop reads CASSSVDFGGGDNEQFF. The CDR3 DNA reads TGTGCCAGCAGCTCCGTAGACTTCGGGGGGGGTGACAATGAGCAGTTCTTC.

The genes are TRBV7-2 and TRBJ1-5; 7 bases agree with TRBD1. Germline V gene lookup returns CDR1 SGHTA and CDR2 FQGNSA. The ends lost 5 bases at V and 7 bases at J; junction bases unmatched: 11. The CDR3 contains 15 residues. The CDR3 spells CASSPGTARGQPQHF. CDR3 DNA: TGTGCCAGCAGCCCCGGGACAGCAAGAGGGCAGCCCCAGCATTTT.

The chain uses TRBV12-5 and TRBJ1-1; D remains ambiguous. CDR3 length: 17 residues. CDR1 and CDR2 (germline): LGHNT, FRNRAP. V shed 0 bases and J shed 0 bases, with 14 bases lying between them. The CDR3 nucleotides are TGTGCTAGTGGTTTGGTACAAACAGCCCACATGAACACTGAAGCTTTCTTT. This translates into CASGLVQTAHMNTEAFF.

The sample holds one count of this clonotype. The CDR3: CASIPHWNTEAFF. The CDR3 DNA is TGTGCCAGCATCCCTCATTGGAACACTGAAGCTTTCTTT. V gene TRBV12-3 or TRBV12-4 combines with J gene TRBJ1-1; D remains ambiguous. The CDR3 length is 13 residues. Between the trimmed V and J ends, which lost 7 bases and 1 base, there was a span of 10 bases.

J is TRBJ1-5 and V is TRBV24-1; D is ambiguous. The germline gives CDR1 KGHDR, CDR2 SFDVKD. V lost 5 bases and J lost 3, with 10 bases in between. This CDR3 contains 14 residues. The CDR3: CATSVGSLNQPQHF. The CDR3 DNA sequence: TGTGCCACCAGTGTGGGCTCTCTCAATCAGCCCCAGCATTTT.

Turning to this clonotype: This may stem from a read error, because a much larger clone lies one nucleotide away. The chain carries TRBV7-2 and TRBJ2-4; TRBD2 agrees at 7 bases. V shed 3 bases, J shed 13 bases, and the junction held 18 bases outside the gene matches. This CDR3 spans 16 amino acids. CDR1 SGHTA and CDR2 FQGNSA come from the germline V gene. The CDR3 DNA reads as TGTGCCAGCAGCTTGGGGGGAGGGGTATCCTACAATGAGCAGTACTTC. This encodes CASSLGGGVSYNEQYF.

Here the CDR3 DNA reads TGTGCCAGCAGTTACTCGGGAAAAAGCTATGGCTACACCTTC. Protein product: CASSYSGKSYGYTF. The rearrangement uses TRBV6-5 and TRBJ1-2; D is unresolved. CDR1 is MNHEY, CDR2 SVGAGI, per germline. The CDR3 is made up of 14 amino acids. The V gene lost 0 bases and the J gene lost 4 bases, with 9 bases spanning the gap.

This clonotype was recorded a few times. The chain is built from TRBV5-5 and TRBJ1-2, with TRBD1 identical over 9 bases. The V gene end was trimmed by 4 bases and the J gene end by 5 bases; junction bases not matched to a gene: 18. The CDR3 length is 18 residues. Looked up from germline, CDR1 is SGHKS and CDR2 is YYEKEE (reference sequence). The CDR3 loop is CASSPQARTGALVYGYTF. The CDR3 DNA is TGTGCCAGCAGCCCTCAAGCCAGGACAGGGGCGCTCGTGTATGGCTACACCTTC.

Notes on this clonotype: Germline is not matched at one junction end, which may reflect a read error. The rearrangement joins TRBV7-2 to TRBJ2-5, with D hard to call. The CDR3 is made up of 14 amino acids. Germline CDR1 is SGHTA and CDR2 is FQGNSA. As DNA, the CDR3 is TGCGCCAGCAGCTTCCGGAGTAGCCAAGAGACCCAGTACTTC. Its protein is CASSFRSSQETQYF. Complete variable domain (other parts from reference TRBV7-2 and TRBJ2-5): GAGVSQSPSNKVTEKGKDVELRCDPISGHTALYWYRQSLGQGLEFLIYFQGNSAPDKSGLPSDRFSAERTGGSVSTLTIQRTQQEDSAVYLCASSFRSSQETQYFGPGTRLLVL.